A single sample gave rise to the 8 T cell receptor beta chains below, sequenced in a study of tumor-infiltrating lymphocytes in primary liver carcinoma. The source material, roughly 18-30 mg of unsorted bulk tissue, was used to co-extract RNA and DNA. The investigators made TCR beta cDNA from approximately 500 ng total RNA, using a constant-region primer. Slightly modified ARM-PCR, run as three nested multiplex PCR rounds, produced the TCR beta libraries. For roughly 10 cycles apiece, the opening two PCR rounds ran with TRBV1-TRBV30 forward primers and a C-beta reverse primer. TCRdb passed the multiplex PCR reads through MiXCR, listing each CDR3 protein once. The table has about 78,000 distinct CDR3 sequences, 65% to 75% seen once. The sequencing input was liver tumor tissue from sampling region 4. Subset defined: tumor region T4, right-lateral pole. The origin of the receptors is a woman aged 55 to 70 with primary liver carcinoma and hepatitis B virus infection.

A word on this clonotype: Compared with germline, one end of the junction differs, possibly owing to a read error. This rearrangement joins TRBV6-5 to TRBJ2-5; TRBD1 or TRBD2 may be the D gene (5 bases each). This CDR3 region has 15 residues. Germline CDR1 is MNHEY and CDR2 is SVGAGI. CDR3 nucleotides: TGTGTCAGCAGTTTCCGGGACGAATCACAAGAGACCCAGTACTTT. It yields the protein CVSSFRDESQETQYF.

Worth noting for this clonotype: Relative to the germline gene, one junction end is altered; a read error may explain this. In nucleotides, the CDR3 is TGTGCCAGCAGTTTAGTGACAGGGGGTTCCCTCGAGCAGTACTTC. It yields the protein CASSLVTGGSLEQYF. The chain recombines TRBV11-3 with TRBJ2-7; TRBD1 agrees at 9 bases. Per germline, CDR1 SGHNT and CDR2 YENEEA. CDR3 length: 15 residues.

The chain uses TRBV10-3 and TRBJ2-7, with 7 bases that match TRBD1. J lost 6 bases, V lost 4 bases, and 12 bases had no gene match. This CDR3 spans 15 amino acids. The germline V gene encodes CDR1 ENHRY and CDR2 SYGVKD. The CDR3 DNA is TGTGCCATCAGTGTGCCGAGACAGGGTATCCCCGAGCAGTACTTC. This codes for CAISVPRQGIPEQYF.

With respect to this clonotype: This may be a read error: a much more frequent sequence differs by one nucleotide. The chain couples TRBV7-9 to TRBJ2-3, with 8 bases lining up with TRBD2. CDR3 size: 16 residues. Germline-derived CDR1 and CDR2 are SEHNR and FQNEAQ (reference sequence). The chain's CDR3 is CAGSTRLGGRTDTQYF. The DNA for the CDR3 is TGTGCCGGCAGCACCAGACTAGGCGGGAGGACAGATACGCAGTATTTT. Full variable domain (rest looked up from reference TRBV7-9 and TRBJ2-3): DTGVSQNPRHKITKRGQNVTFRCDPISEHNRLYWYRQTLGQGPEFLTYFQNEAQLEKSRLLSDRFSAERPKGSFSTLEIQRTEQGDSAMYLCAGSTRLGGRTDTQYFGPGTRLTVL.

This sequence joins TRBV11-2 and TRBJ2-2, with a possible D match to TRBD2 (6 bases). V lost 5 bases and J lost 10, with 26 bases in between. CDR3 size: 17 residues. Germline V gene lookup returns CDR1 SGHAT and CDR2 FQNNGV. CDR3 in amino acids: CASSPVGRGLVTEELFF. In DNA form, the CDR3 reads TGTGCCAGCAGCCCAGTAGGAAGGGGACTTGTCACTGAGGAGCTGTTTTTT.

This sequence joins TRBV28 and TRBJ2-5; 7 bases map to TRBD2. This CDR3 region has 14 residues. The germline CDR1 and CDR2 sequences are MDHEN and SYDVKM. The V and J ends lost 4 bases and 8 bases, in that order; junction bases with no gene match: 10. The DNA of the CDR3 is TGTGCCAGCAGTTCCGGGGGGAGCCGAGATACCCAGTACTTC. Its protein product is CASSSGGSRDTQYF.

With respect to this clonotype: The junction shows a germline mismatch at one end, possibly a read error. The chain recombines TRBV11-2 with TRBJ2-1, with D possibly TRBD1 on 7 matching bases. The CDR3 totals 17 residues. The germline CDR1 and CDR2 sequences are SGHAT and FQNNGV. In DNA, the CDR3 is TGTGCCAGCAGCTTAACCCACGGACGGGGGTACAGGGGTGAGCTGTTATTC. It yields the protein CASSLTHGRGYRGELLF.

The chain combines TRBV12-3 or TRBV12-4 with TRBJ1-5; a weak D match, TRBD1 (6 bases). V dropped 1 base and J dropped 6 bases, with 16 bases sitting between them. This CDR3 has 16 residues. The CDR3 DNA reads as TGTGCCAGCAGTTTAGGCGGGGGGGCAGGGCCTCAGCCCCAGCATTTT. Translated, it gives CASSLGGGAGPQPQHF.